This T cell receptor beta chain was obtained from a study of CD8+ T cells in alopecia areata (dated by TCRdb to between 2017 and 2018). Describing the broader study: Treated patients were enrolled in an open-label pilot trial of oral tofacitinib, 5 to 10 mg twice daily, for moderate-to-severe alopecia areata. Patients received tofacitinib for 6 to 18 months and were then followed off drug for 6 months to check for delayed response and recurrence. For the treated patients, the SALT score, which quantifies what percentage of scalp surface area is affected, served as the measure of disease severity. The study used high-throughput TCRbeta sequencing to examine T cell clonal expansion in alopecia areata, in both the C3H/HeJ mouse model and human patients. Scalp tissue and sorted CD4+ and CD8+ peripheral blood T cells from patchy and totalis/universalis alopecia areata patients and from healthy controls were covered by human TCRbeta sequencing. Biopsies were taken from tofacitinib-treated patients at baseline and again at 4 and 24 weeks into treatment, and several of those patients also had a later scalp biopsy. Scalp clonality was compared across normal scalp (n=4), patchy alopecia areata scalp (n=8), and alopecia totalis/universalis scalp (n=8). The RNA source kit depended on sample type: the PAXgene miRNA kit for fixed scalp, the miRNeasy kit for PBMCs, and the RNeasy kit for mouse skin. TCRbeta CDR3 regions were amplified by immunoSEQ multiplex PCR using 35 Vbeta forward and 13 Jbeta reverse primers. Overall study outcomes, separate from this receptor: Because the treated cohort was small and included a single nonresponder, larger studies are needed to assess links between baseline CD8+ expansion and response. During tofacitinib treatment, many expanded lesional clones remained in scalp and blood, and this persistence may partly explain relapse after treatment is stopped. Shared TCR sequences between patients were less evident than in mice, which may be partly attributable to HLA diversity in the patient population. Lesional scalp, especially in alopecia totalis/universalis, showed higher clonality and more expanded CD8+ clones than normal scalp, suggesting antigenic drive. Scalp TCR repertoire analysis is complicated because resident alphabeta T cells in normal human skin are also sequenced, whereas mouse skin is dominated by gammadelta T cells. Tofacitinib significantly lowered scalp clonality and the number of expanded CD8+ clones among the top 100 scalp clones.

The library was generated by the immunoSEQ multiplex PCR assay. For TCR sequencing, RNA was extracted from every sample and reverse transcribed into cDNA to serve as template. First-strand cDNA was synthesized using SuperScript III with a 2:1 mix of oligo-dT and random hexamers. A synthetic immune receptor repertoire was used to gauge amplification bias, and whatever bias remained was removed computationally. On the authors' methods: Raw reads were preprocessed to remove errors, and CDR3 was defined by IMGT conventions from the conserved cysteine to phenylalanine. Clonality was computed by normalizing Shannon entropy by log2 of the number of productive unique TCRs and subtracting the result from 1. Whether scalp clones were CD4 or CD8 was inferred by matching scalp TCRbeta sequences against CD4 and CD8 repertoires sorted from blood. TCRdb holds this immuneACCESS table with in-frame rearrangements only. Some clones are missing; in checked studies, unresolved V genes explain under half, and the rest has no known cause. V and J calls and clone size are as listed in that table; D and trimming were resolved from the DNA. Here the sample has over 250,000 clones; over 45% occur a single time. The ten largest clones capture 0.75% to 0.95% of the sample.

Via the germline V gene (reference sequence), CDR1 is MNHEY and CDR2 SMNVEV. The CDR3 sequence holds 14 residues, the cysteine and phenylalanine included. The only DNA kept is the CDR3, 42 bases in frame from the first base. V lost 2 bases and J lost 6 bases, and the count of bases not matched to a germline gene is 5. Taken with the paper, the label for treatment or condition translates to: oral pan-JAK inhibitor, 5-10 mg twice daily. Peripheral blood and lesional scalp punch biopsies were obtained from patients with alopecia areata. After PBMCs were isolated by density centrifugation and stained for CD3, CD4 and CD8, a FACSAria was used to sort CD4+ and CD8+ T cells. The table lists this clone with a few counts. Its cognate antigen has yet to be identified. No quality values exist for individual bases; no much larger clone is one base distant.

Specimen: CD4+ T cells sorted from blood, collected around week 54, from a patient treated with tofacitinib. The rearrangement joined TRBV27 to TRBJ2-7; a stretch of 9 junction bases matches TRBD1. The sequence came from a human donor with alopecia areata. The CDR3 sequence is CASSLRDRVSEQYF. The DNA reads TGTGCCAGCAGTTTAAGGGACAGGGTATCCGAGCAGTACTTC.